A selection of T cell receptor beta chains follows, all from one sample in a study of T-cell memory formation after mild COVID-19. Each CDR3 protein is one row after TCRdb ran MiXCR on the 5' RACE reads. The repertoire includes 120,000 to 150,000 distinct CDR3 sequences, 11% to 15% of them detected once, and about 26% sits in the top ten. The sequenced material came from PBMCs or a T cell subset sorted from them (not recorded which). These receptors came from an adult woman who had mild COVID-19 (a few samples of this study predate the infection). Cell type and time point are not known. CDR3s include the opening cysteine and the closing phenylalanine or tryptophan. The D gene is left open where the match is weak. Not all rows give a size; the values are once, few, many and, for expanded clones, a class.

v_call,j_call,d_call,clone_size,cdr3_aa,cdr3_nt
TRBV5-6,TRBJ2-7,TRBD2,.,CASSLPGLVDEQYF,TGTGCCAGCAGCTTGCCGGGACTAGTAGACGAGCAGTACTTC
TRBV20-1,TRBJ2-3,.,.,CSARVSSTDTQYF,TGCAGTGCTAGAGTGTCTTCCACAGATACGCAGTATTTT
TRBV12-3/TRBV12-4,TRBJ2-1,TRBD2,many,CASSSASGRAFEQFF,TGTGCCAGCAGTTCCGCTAGCGGGAGGGCCTTTGAGCAGTTCTTC
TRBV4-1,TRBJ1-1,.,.,CASSQDRGNTYTEAFF,TGCGCCAGCAGCCAAGATCGGGGGAATACTTACACTGAAGCTTTCTTT
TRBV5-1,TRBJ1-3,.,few,CASSPHLDTSGNTIYF,TGCGCCAGCAGCCCACACTTGGACACCTCTGGAAACACCATATATTTT
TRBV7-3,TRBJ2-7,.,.,CASSLNPTGHQPYEQYF,TGTGCCAGCAGCTTAAACCCCACAGGGCACCAGCCCTACGAGCAGTACTTC
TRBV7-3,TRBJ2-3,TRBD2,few,CASSLTSARLDTQYF,TGTGCCAGCAGCCTTACTAGCGCCCGGTTAGATACGCAGTATTTT
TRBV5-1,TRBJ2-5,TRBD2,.,CASSYHALAGVLGSQETQYF,TGCGCCAGCAGCTATCACGCCCTAGCGGGGGTCCTCGGGAGCCAAGAGACCCAGTACTTC
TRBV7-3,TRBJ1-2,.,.,CASSSGADFGYTF,TGTGCCAGCAGCTCCGGGGCCGATTTTGGCTACACCTTC
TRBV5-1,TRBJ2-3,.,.,CASSLISADTQYF,TGCGCCAGCAGCTTGATTAGCGCAGATACGCAGTATTTT
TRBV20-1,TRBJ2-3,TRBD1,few,CSARDLGRGQTGTDTQYF,TGCAGTGCTAGAGATTTAGGCAGGGGGCAGACGGGCACAGATACGCAGTATTTT
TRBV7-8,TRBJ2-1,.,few,CASSLPPISVIYEQFF,TGTGCCAGCAGCTTACCCCCAATCTCAGTTATCTATGAGCAGTTCTTC
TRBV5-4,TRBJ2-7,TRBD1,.,CASSWMDRAYEQYF,TGTGCCAGCAGCTGGATGGACAGGGCCTACGAGCAGTACTTC
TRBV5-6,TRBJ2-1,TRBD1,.,CASRPVGTDYNEQFF,TGTGCCAGCAGACCCGTCGGGACAGATTACAATGAGCAGTTCTTC
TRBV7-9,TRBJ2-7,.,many,CASSFPLTAGHEQYF,TGTGCCAGCAGCTTCCCCTTAACTGCCGGCCACGAGCAGTACTTC
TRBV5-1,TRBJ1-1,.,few,CASSLGVSERNTEAFF,TGCGCCAGCAGCTTGGGGGTCAGCGAAAGGAACACTGAAGCTTTCTTT
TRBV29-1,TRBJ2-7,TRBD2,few,CSVEKILAGAYEQYF,TGCAGCGTTGAAAAAATCCTAGCGGGGGCCTACGAGCAGTACTTC
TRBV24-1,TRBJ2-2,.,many,CATSDFRHESRRGTGELFF,TGTGCCACCAGTGATTTCCGACACGAATCAAGACGGGGCACCGGGGAGCTGTTTTTT
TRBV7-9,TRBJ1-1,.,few,CASSPRGTVKAFF,TGTGCCAGCAGCCCCCGAGGTACCGTGAAAGCTTTCTTT
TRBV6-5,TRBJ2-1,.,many,CASRDPSSYNEQFF,TGTGCCAGCAGGGACCCCAGCTCCTACAATGAGCAGTTCTTC
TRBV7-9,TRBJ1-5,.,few,CASAKGDNQPQHF,TGTGCCAGCGCAAAGGGGGACAATCAGCCCCAGCATTTT
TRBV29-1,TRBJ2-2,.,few,CSVEMQNTGELFF,TGCAGCGTTGAAATGCAGAACACCGGGGAGCTGTTTTTT
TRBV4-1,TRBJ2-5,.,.,CASSQEASWETQYF,TGCGCCAGCAGCCAAGAGGCTAGTTGGGAGACCCAGTACTTC
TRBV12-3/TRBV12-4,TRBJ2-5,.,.,CASSPPGTLQETQYF,TGTGCCAGCAGTCCCCCCGGGACACTCCAAGAGACCCAGTACTTC
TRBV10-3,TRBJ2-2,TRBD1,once,CAVEGQSDTGELFF,TGTGCCGTAGAGGGACAGTCGGACACCGGGGAGCTGTTTTTT
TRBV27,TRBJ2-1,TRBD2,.,CASSLETSGRGEQFF,TGTGCCAGCAGTTTAGAGACTAGCGGGAGGGGAGAGCAGTTCTTC
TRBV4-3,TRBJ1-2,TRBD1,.,CASSHPDRGPGYTF,TGCGCCAGCAGCCATCCCGACAGGGGGCCTGGCTACACCTTC
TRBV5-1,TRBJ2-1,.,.,CASSFGGGSYNEQFF,TGCGCCAGCAGCTTTGGTGGGGGCTCCTACAATGAGCAGTTCTTC
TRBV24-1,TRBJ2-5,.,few,CATSDFQYQETQYF,TGTGCCACCAGTGATTTTCAGTACCAAGAGACCCAGTACTTC
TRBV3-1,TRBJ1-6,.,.,CASSDRIRDSPLHF,TGTGCCAGCAGTGACAGGATTAGGGATTCACCCCTCCACTTT
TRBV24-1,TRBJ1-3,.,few,CATSDEGLFGNTIYF,TGTGCCACCAGTGATGAGGGGCTCTTTGGAAACACCATATATTTT
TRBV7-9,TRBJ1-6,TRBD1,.,CASSPPGQYNSPLHF,TGTGCCAGCAGCCCTCCGGGACAGTATAATTCACCCCTCCACTTT
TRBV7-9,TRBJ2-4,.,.,CASSPTQGEKNIQYF,TGTGCCAGCAGCCCGACGCAGGGAGAAAAAAACATTCAGTACTTC
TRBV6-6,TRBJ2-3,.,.,CASSYGRDITDTQYF,TGTGCCAGCAGTTACGGCCGCGATATCACAGATACGCAGTATTTT
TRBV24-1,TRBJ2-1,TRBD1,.,CATSEMGQGFRDNEQFF,TGTGCCACCAGTGAAATGGGACAGGGCTTCCGGGACAATGAGCAGTTCTTC
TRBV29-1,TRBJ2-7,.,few,CSVVGARTSYEQYF,TGCAGCGTTGTGGGTGCCAGGACCTCCTACGAGCAGTACTTC
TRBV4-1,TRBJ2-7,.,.,CASSQEPGPPPSYEQYF,TGCGCCAGCAGCCAAGAGCCAGGGCCCCCTCCCTCCTACGAGCAGTACTTC
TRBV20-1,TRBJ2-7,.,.,CSARGLHPVYEQYF,TGCAGTGCTAGAGGACTCCATCCGGTATACGAGCAGTACTTC
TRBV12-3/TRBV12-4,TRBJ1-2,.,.,CASSFERLAGSQNYGYTF,TGTGCCAGCAGTTTCGAGAGACTAGCAGGGAGCCAAAACTATGGCTACACCTTC
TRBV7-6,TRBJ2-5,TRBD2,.,CASSSPRTSGYQETQYF,TGTGCCAGCAGCTCACCCCGGACTAGCGGGTACCAAGAGACCCAGTACTTC
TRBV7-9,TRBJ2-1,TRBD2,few,CASSRGGGEQFF,TGTGCCAGCAGCCGGGGGGGCGGTGAGCAGTTCTTC
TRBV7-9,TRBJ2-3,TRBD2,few,CASSRGASGRISTDTQYF,TGTGCCAGCAGCCGAGGCGCTAGCGGGAGGATCAGCACAGATACGCAGTATTTT
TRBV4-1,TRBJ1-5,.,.,CASSRANDQPQHF,TGCGCCAGCAGCCGGGCCAACGATCAGCCCCAGCATTTT
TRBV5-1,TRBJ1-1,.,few,CASSLVDRNTEAFF,TGCGCCAGCAGCTTGGTAGACAGGAACACTGAAGCTTTCTTT
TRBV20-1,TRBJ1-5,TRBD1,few,CSARGAGGAEPQHF,TGCAGTGCTAGAGGTGCAGGGGGCGCGGAGCCCCAGCATTTT
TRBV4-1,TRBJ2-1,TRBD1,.,CASSQVRTGDLPHEQFF,TGCGCCAGCAGCCAAGTAAGGACAGGTGACCTGCCCCATGAGCAGTTCTTC
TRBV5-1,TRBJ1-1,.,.,CASSLVGATEAFF,TGCGCCAGCAGCTTGGTGGGGGCCACTGAAGCTTTCTTT
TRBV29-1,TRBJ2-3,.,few,CSVEDPGIGVTQYF,TGCAGCGTTGAAGATCCAGGGATAGGGGTCACGCAGTATTTT
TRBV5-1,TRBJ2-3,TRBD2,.,CASSLGSGGPRADTQYF,TGCGCCAGCAGCTTGGGGAGCGGGGGCCCCCGGGCAGATACGCAGTATTTT
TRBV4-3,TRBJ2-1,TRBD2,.,CASSQVSRTREQFF,TGCGCCAGCAGCCAAGTCTCTCGGACTAGGGAGCAGTTCTTC
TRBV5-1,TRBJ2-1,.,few,CASSLDDTDEQFF,TGCGCCAGCAGCTTGGACGATACGGATGAGCAGTTCTTC
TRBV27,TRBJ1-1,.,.,CASSSGQTLNTEAFF,TGTGCCAGCAGTTCCGGACAGACCTTGAACACTGAAGCTTTCTTT
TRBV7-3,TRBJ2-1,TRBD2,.,CASSLNGRVSYNEQFF,TGTGCCAGCAGCTTAAATGGGAGGGTCTCCTACAATGAGCAGTTCTTC